This entry lists 8 T cell receptor beta chains sequenced from one sample in a study of OX40 agonist ivuxolimab in advanced cancers. Here immunoSEQ multiplex PCR was the method, and the copy in TCRdb shows in-frame clones only, minus some. The profile covers fewer than 100,000 clones, with around 83% appearing a single time and less than 0.85% taken by the ten largest. This specimen consisted of CD4+ or CD8+ T cells sorted from blood, obtained in a trial of the OX40 agonist ivuxolimab. These receptors all stem from an adult with an advanced solid tumor such as melanoma, head and neck, liver or kidney cancer.

Here the CDR3 reads CAISEGVGTHTEAFF. CDR3 sequence (DNA): TGTGCCATCAGTGAAGGTGTAGGGACACACACTGAAGCTTTCTTT. The chain joins TRBV10-3 to TRBJ1-1; a weak D match, TRBD1 (6 bases). Germline V gene sequence: CDR1 ENHRY, CDR2 SYGVKD. V lost 3 bases and J lost 3, with 14 bases in between. The CDR3 is made up of 15 amino acids.

In this sample, this clone turned up once. The V gene is TRBV30, the J gene TRBJ2-2; 9 nucleotides agree with TRBD1. V was clipped by 8 bases and J by 7 bases; unmatched bases: 17. The CDR3 spans 16 residues. In germline, CDR1 is GTSNPN, CDR2 SVGIG (reference sequence). This CDR3 is CAGTGRGKGQGGELFF. CDR3 DNA: TGTGCCGGAACGGGCCGGGGGAAGGGACAGGGCGGGGAGCTGTTTTTT.

V and J are TRBV27 and TRBJ2-7, with D possibly called TRBD1 or TRBD2 (5 bases each). V was pared by 4 bases and J by 2 bases, with 24 bases between. The germline CDR1 and CDR2 sequences are MNHEY and SMNVEV (reference sequence). The CDR3 covers 18 residues. The CDR3 loop reads CASSSPRGAGGTTYEQYF. The CDR3 DNA reads TGTGCCAGCAGTTCCCCCCGAGGCGCTGGGGGAACTACCTACGAGCAGTACTTC.

The chain couples TRBV4-2 to TRBJ1-4; D is ambiguous. The V and J ends lost 0 bases and 7 bases respectively, with 12 bases between them. Germline CDR1 and CDR2: LGHNA and YNFKEQ. The CDR3 runs 15 residues. CDR3 region: CASSQDREGGEKLFF. For the CDR3, the DNA is TGTGCCAGCAGCCAAGATCGGGAGGGTGGTGAAAAACTGTTTTTT.

The V and J genes are TRBV10-1 and TRBJ2-1; 11 bases are shared with TRBD2. The germline V gene encodes CDR1 WNHNN and CDR2 SYGVQD (reference sequence). The trim removed 4 bases at V and 0 bases at J, leaving 2 bases unmatched. This CDR3 spans 16 amino acids. Here the CDR3 reads CASSVGLAGSYNEQFF. The CDR3 DNA is TGCGCCAGCAGTGTAGGACTAGCGGGCTCCTACAATGAGCAGTTCTTC.

The chain recombines TRBV10-3 with TRBJ2-3; tentative D call: TRBD1 (6 bases). CDR3 size: 13 residues. V was trimmed by 10 bases and J by 2 bases, leaving 13 bases between them. The germline V gene encodes CDR1 ENHRY and CDR2 SYGVKD. The CDR3, as DNA: TGTGCCACCCAGGGGACCAACACAGATACGCAGTATTTT. It encodes CATQGTNTDTQYF.

This chain connects TRBV19 to TRBJ1-2, with no clear D. There are 14 residues in the CDR3. Germline V lookup: CDR1 LNHDA, CDR2 SQIVND (reference sequence). V dropped 5 bases and J dropped 4 bases, with 14 bases sitting between them. CDR3 in DNA: TGTGCCAGTAGTCCCTCCGGTCGTCTCTATGGCTACACCTTC. It encodes CASSPSGRLYGYTF.

This chain connects TRBV5-1 to TRBJ1-4; D remains unclear. V was pared by 5 bases and J by 7 bases, with 18 bases between. CDR1 and CDR2 from the germline V gene are SGHRS and YFSETQ. The CDR3 sequence is 15 residues long. DNA of the CDR3: TGCGCCAGCAGTAGGGAGTACGGAGGTGGTGAAAAACTGTTTTTT. This encodes CASSREYGGGEKLFF. Full variable domain (rest looked up from reference TRBV5-1 and TRBJ1-4): KAGVTQTPRYLIKTRGQQVTLSCSPISGHRSVSWYQQTPGQGLQFLFEYFSETQRNKGNFPGRFSGRQFSNSRSEMNVSTLELGDSALYLCASSREYGGGEKLFFGSGTQLSVL.